These 16 T cell receptor beta chains share one sample of origin, sequenced in a study of blood T cell repertoires in COVID-19. Libraries were prepared by immunoSEQ multiplex PCR; TCRdb keeps only in-frame clonotypes and omits some of them. Here the sample spans over 150,000 clones, around 80% being singletons. The sequenced sample was peripheral blood. The receptors stem from a woman aged 60-75 years with acute or convalescent COVID-19.

The V call is TRBV3-1 (or the pseudogene TRBV3-2), the J call TRBJ2-7; 16 nucleotides agree with TRBD2. This CDR3 has 17 residues. Germline CDR1 LGHDT, CDR2 YNNKEL (reference sequence). The V and J ends lost 6 bases and 4 bases, in that order; junction bases with no gene match: 9. Written as DNA, the CDR3 is TGTGCCAGCAGTCGGGGACTAGCGGGGGGGCCCAGGTACGAGCAGTACTTC. It encodes CASSRGLAGGPRYEQYF.

The gene calls are TRBV2 and TRBJ2-1; 9 bases are shared with TRBD1. The CDR3 runs to 11 residues. V dropped 9 bases and J dropped 8; count of bases not matched to a gene: 2. CDR1 is SNHLY and CDR2 is FYNNEI in the germline V gene. For the CDR3, the DNA is TGTGCCAGTACAGGGGGCGATGAGCAGTTCTTC. Translating gives CASTGGDEQFF.

This clone turned up a few times. This sequence joins TRBV11-2 and TRBJ1-3; maybe TRBD1 (5 bases). Germline CDR1 SGHAT, CDR2 FQNNGV. The CDR3 covers 16 residues. V gave up 5 bases and J gave up 0 bases, with 14 bases separating them. CDR3 in DNA: TGTGCCAGCAGCCCCTCCGGGACTTTCTCTGGAAACACCATATATTTT. This sequence encodes CASSPSGTFSGNTIYF.

The rearrangement links TRBV4-1 to TRBJ2-7, with 9 bases that match TRBD1. V lost 3 bases to trimming and J lost 1 base; unmatched junction nucleotides: 4. Germline V CDR1 and CDR2: MGHRA, YSYEKL. This CDR3 spans 15 amino acids. The CDR3 sequence: CASSQAGQGSYEQYF. The CDR3 nucleotides are TGCGCCAGCAGCCAGGCGGGACAGGGTTCCTACGAGCAGTACTTC.

The chain joins TRBV1 to TRBJ2-2; the table's TRBD2 call for D was not verified on the DNA. TRBV1 is flagged as a pseudogene. This CDR3 has 19 residues. CDR3 sequence reads: CTSSQDGTGGASNTGELFF. The CDR3, as DNA: TGCACCAGCAGCCAAGACGGGACCGGGGGGGCCTCGAACACCGGGGAGCTGTTTTTT.

The V and J genes are TRBV7-9 and TRBJ2-2; 13 bases fit TRBD2. The V gene end was trimmed by 6 bases and the J gene end by 6 bases; junction bases not matched to a gene: 4. The CDR3 spans 15 residues. Germline V gives CDR1 SEHNR, CDR2 FQNEAQ (reference sequence). CDR3 sequence: CASSQGLAGPGELFF. Here the CDR3 DNA reads TGTGCCAGCAGTCAGGGACTAGCGGGGCCCGGGGAGCTGTTTTTT.

The chain uses TRBV6-2 or TRBV6-3 and TRBJ2-7; 9 bases fit TRBD1. The germline V gene encodes CDR1 MNHEY and CDR2 SVGEGT. The CDR3 contains 15 residues. V dropped 0 bases and J dropped 3; count of bases not matched to a gene: 3. Here the CDR3 DNA reads TGTGCCAGCAGTTACTCGAGGACAGGGGTCTACGAGCAGTACTTC. As protein: CASSYSRTGVYEQYF.

This rearrangement joins TRBV7-9 to TRBJ1-2, with TRBD1 matching over 7 bases. V trimming: 1 base; J trimming: 10 bases; junction bases outside the gene matches: 9. CDR1 is SEHNR, CDR2 FQNEAQ, per germline (reference sequence). CDR3 length: 14 residues. CDR3 residues: CASSLGGQKTSYTF. The CDR3 nucleotides read TGTGCCAGCAGCTTAGGGGGACAGAAGACCTCCTACACCTTC.

This clone occurred once. V gene TRBV7-2 combines with J gene TRBJ2-7; 7 bases match TRBD1. This CDR3 is 13 amino acids long. CDR1 is SGHTA and CDR2 is FQGNSA in the germline V gene. Trimming took 4 bases from V and 3 from J; bases not matched to a gene: 3. This CDR3 reads CASSSWDSYEQYF. CDR3 bases: TGTGCCAGCAGCTCCTGGGACAGCTACGAGCAGTACTTC.

The CDR3 loop is CASSDHGGAFYNEQFF. The CDR3 DNA is TGTGCCAGCAGCGACCACGGGGGGGCTTTCTACAATGAGCAGTTCTTC. The genes are TRBV7-2 and TRBJ2-1; 8 nucleotides agree with TRBD2. CDR1 and CDR2 from the germline V gene are SGHTA and FQGNSA. The V and J ends lost 5 bases and 3 bases, in that order; junction bases with no gene match: 9. The CDR3 extends over 16 amino acids.

The chain is built from TRBV5-1 and TRBJ2-5; 12 nucleotides align to TRBD2. Germline V CDR1 and CDR2: SGHRS, YFSETQ. The CDR3 covers 18 residues. Trimming took 0 bases from V and 2 from J; bases not matched to a gene: 8. CDR3: CASSLVTSGGTKQETQYF. As DNA, the CDR3 is TGCGCCAGCAGCTTGGTAACTAGCGGGGGGACCAAGCAAGAGACCCAGTACTTC.

V gene TRBV5-5 combines with J gene TRBJ1-5; a weak D match, TRBD1 (6 bases). Trimming cost V 4 bases and J 3 bases, with 11 bases left between them. Germline CDR1 and CDR2: SGHKS and YYEKEE (reference sequence). The CDR3 length is 14 residues. CDR3 loop: CASSLGQINQPQHF. The CDR3 nucleotides read TGTGCCAGCAGCCTAGGACAGATCAATCAGCCCCAGCATTTT.

V and J are TRBV7-2 and TRBJ2-7, with 10 bases aligning to TRBD2. Trimming cost V 2 bases and J 6 bases; bases outside gene matches: 10. CDR3 size: 16 residues. Germline V gene sequence: CDR1 SGHTA, CDR2 FQGNSA. The CDR3 protein is CASSLRSGGGLAEQYF. DNA for the CDR3: TGTGCCAGCAGCTTAAGAAGCGGGGGGGGCCTCGCCGAGCAGTACTTC.

Only a few counts were recorded for this clone. The J gene is TRBJ2-4, the V gene TRBV3-1 (or the pseudogene TRBV3-2), with TRBD1 matching over 8 bases. This CDR3 has 17 residues. Per germline, CDR1 LGHDT and CDR2 YNNKEL (reference sequence). The ends lost 1 base at V and 0 bases at J; junction bases unmatched: 5. The CDR3 DNA sequence: TGTGCCAGCAGCCAAGGTCCAGGGGGCCTAGCCAAAAACATTCAGTACTTC. It codes for CASSQGPGGLAKNIQYF.

The rearrangement joins TRBV5-1 to TRBJ2-5, with D tentatively TRBD1 (5 bases). CDR1 is SGHRS, CDR2 YFSETQ, per germline. The CDR3 consists of 14 residues. V lost 4 bases and J 0 bases, leaving 10 bases between the germline ends. The CDR3, as DNA: TGCGCCAGCAGCCCGCAGGGCCACCAAGAGACCCAGTACTTC. Amino acids: CASSPQGHQETQYF.

The CDR3 here is CASSLRRGETQYF. The CDR3, as DNA: TGTGCCAGCAGCTTACGCAGGGGAGAGACCCAGTACTTC. This sequence joins TRBV7-2 and TRBJ2-5; possibly TRBD1 for D (6 bases). The germline V gene has CDR1 SGHTA and CDR2 FQGNSA. This CDR3 has 13 residues. The V end was cut by 2 bases, the J end by 4 bases, with 8 bases between.